This TCR beta chain was retrieved from a study of shared clonotypes between healthy human individuals. Study-wide context: CD4 naive and CD4 memory each took three plates per donor, while CD8 naive took two and CD8 memory one.

Study-wide results and limits: Expectations were that clonotype sharing among donors would be affected by sequencing depth.

Deep was the level at which the assay was run. Clones were sequenced by immunoSEQ multiplex PCR, and TCRdb holds only the in-frame ones, with some missing. Of nearly 1,000,000 clones in the sample, about three quarters were seen once. V was trimmed by 0 bases and J by 2 bases, leaving 15 bases between them. CDR3 size: 16 residues. Germline lookup yields CDR1 GTSNPN and CDR2 SVGIG (reference sequence). In the case of this clone: Its specificity is not known.

This sequence originates from a man aged 18 to 29 in good health. The sequencing sample was made of memory CD4+ T cells sorted from blood. The subset denotes: CD45RA-negative fraction. The chain recombines TRBV30 with TRBJ2-3, with D uncertain. In nucleotides, the CDR3 is TGTGCCTGGAGTGTACATCTAGGTAGGGCCACAGATACGCAGTATTTT. Translated, it gives CAWSVHLGRATDTQYF.